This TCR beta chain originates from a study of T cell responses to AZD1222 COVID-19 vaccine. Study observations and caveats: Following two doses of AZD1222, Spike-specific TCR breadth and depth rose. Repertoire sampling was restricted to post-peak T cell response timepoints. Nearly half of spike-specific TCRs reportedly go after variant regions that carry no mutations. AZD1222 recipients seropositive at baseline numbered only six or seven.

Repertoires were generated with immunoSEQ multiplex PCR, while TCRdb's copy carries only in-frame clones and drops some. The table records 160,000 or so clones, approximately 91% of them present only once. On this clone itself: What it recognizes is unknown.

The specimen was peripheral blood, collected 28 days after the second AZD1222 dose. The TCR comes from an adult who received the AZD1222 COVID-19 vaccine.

The CDR3, as DNA: TGTGCCAGCAGCAAAGGAGGGGTAAATCAGCCCCAGCATTTT. Residues: CASSKGGVNQPQHF. The J gene is TRBJ1-5, the V gene TRBV21-1. TRBV21-1 has pseudogene status. This CDR3 is built from 14 residues.